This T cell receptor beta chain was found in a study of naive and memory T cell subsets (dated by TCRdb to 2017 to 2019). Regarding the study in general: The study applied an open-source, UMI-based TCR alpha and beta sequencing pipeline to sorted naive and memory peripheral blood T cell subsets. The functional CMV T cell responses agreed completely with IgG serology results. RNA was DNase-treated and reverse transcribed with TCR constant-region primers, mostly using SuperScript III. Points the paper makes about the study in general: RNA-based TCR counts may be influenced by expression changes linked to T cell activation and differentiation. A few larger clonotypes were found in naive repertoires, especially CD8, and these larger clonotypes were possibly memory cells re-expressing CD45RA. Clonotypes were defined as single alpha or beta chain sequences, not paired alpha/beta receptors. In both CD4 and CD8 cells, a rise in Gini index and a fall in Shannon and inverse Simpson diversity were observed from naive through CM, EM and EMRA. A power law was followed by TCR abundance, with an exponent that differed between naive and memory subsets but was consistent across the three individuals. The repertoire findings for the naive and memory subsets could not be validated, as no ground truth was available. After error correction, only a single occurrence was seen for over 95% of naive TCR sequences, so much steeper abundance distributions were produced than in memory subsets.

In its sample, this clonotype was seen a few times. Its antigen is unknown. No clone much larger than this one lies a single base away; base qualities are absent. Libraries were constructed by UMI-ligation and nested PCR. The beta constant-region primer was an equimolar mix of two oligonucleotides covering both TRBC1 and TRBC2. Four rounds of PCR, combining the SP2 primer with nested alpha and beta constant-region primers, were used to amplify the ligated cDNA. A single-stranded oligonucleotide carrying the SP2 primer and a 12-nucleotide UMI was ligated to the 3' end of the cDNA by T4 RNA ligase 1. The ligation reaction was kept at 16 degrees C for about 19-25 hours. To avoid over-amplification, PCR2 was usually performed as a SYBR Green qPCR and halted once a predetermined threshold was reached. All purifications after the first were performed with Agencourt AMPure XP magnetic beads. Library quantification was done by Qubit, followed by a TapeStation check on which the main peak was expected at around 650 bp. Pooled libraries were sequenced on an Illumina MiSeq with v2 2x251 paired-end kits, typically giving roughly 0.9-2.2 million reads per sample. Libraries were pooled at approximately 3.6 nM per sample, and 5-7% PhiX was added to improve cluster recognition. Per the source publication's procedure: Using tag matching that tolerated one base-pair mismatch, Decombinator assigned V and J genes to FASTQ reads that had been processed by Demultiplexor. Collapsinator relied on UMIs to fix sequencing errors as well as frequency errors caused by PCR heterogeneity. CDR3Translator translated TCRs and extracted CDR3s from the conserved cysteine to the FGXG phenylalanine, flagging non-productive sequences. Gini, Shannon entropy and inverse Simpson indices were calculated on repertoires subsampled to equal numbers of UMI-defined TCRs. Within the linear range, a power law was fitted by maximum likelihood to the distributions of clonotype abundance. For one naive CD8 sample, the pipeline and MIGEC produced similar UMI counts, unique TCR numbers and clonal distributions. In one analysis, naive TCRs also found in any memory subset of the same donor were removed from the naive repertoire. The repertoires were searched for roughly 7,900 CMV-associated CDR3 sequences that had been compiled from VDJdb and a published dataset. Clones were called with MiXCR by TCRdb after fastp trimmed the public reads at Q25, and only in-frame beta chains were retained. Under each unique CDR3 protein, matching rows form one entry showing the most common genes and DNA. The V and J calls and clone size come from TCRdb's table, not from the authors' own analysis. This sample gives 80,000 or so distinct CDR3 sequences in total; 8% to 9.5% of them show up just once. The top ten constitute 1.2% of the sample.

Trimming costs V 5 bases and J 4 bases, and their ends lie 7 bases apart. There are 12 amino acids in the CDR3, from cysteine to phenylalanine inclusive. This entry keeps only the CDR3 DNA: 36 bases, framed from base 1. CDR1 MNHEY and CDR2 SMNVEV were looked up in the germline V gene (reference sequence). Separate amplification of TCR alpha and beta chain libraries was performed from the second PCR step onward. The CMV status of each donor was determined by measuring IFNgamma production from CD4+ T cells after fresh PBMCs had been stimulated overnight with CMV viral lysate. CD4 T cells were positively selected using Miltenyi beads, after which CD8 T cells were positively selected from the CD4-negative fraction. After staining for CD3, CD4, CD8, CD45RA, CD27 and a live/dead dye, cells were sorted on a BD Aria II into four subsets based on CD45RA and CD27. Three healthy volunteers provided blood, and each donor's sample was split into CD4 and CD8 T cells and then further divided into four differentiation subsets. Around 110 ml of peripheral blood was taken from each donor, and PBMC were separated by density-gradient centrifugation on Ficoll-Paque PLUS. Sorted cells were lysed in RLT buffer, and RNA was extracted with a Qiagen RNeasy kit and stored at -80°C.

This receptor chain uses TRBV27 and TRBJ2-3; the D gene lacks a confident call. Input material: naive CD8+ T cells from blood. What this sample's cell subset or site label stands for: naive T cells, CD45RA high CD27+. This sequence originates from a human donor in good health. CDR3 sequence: CASSPTSDTQYF. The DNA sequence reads TGTGCCAGCAGTCCGACTTCAGATACGCAGTATTTT.